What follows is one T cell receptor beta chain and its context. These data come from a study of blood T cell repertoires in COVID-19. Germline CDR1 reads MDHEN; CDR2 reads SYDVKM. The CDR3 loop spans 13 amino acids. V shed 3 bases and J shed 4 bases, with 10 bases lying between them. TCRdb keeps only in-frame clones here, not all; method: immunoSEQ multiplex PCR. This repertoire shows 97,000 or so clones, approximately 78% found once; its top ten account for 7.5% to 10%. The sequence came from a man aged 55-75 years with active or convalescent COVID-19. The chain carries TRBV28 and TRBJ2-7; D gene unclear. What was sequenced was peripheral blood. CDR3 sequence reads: CASSFNAQYEQYF. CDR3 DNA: TGTGCCAGCAGTTTCAACGCACAGTACGAGCAGTACTTC.